One and the same sample provided the 32 T cell receptor beta chains below, sequenced in a study of T cells in Graves' hyperthyroidism and ophthalmopathy. Regions amplified from RNA transcripts were the TCR beta CDR3 regions. Researchers ran a first-round RT-PCR on the TCR CDR3 using the HTBI primer set. MiXCR was run by TCRdb on the multiplex PCR reads, yielding one entry per CDR3 protein. The data show over 650,000 distinct CDR3 sequences, with 40% to 55% seen just once and less than 9% held by the top ten. The material sequenced was peripheral blood or thyroid tissue (not recorded which). Source of these receptors: an adult man with Graves' disease, either hyperthyroidism or ophthalmopathy (not recorded which).

The chain recombines TRBV15 with TRBJ2-2; tentative D call: TRBD1 (6 bases). Germline V gene lookup returns CDR1 LNHNV and CDR2 YYDKDF (reference sequence). V lost 1 base to trimming and J lost 4 bases, with 19 bases between them. The CDR3 has 18 amino acids. CDR3 residues: CATSRGGGSLASTGELFF. The DNA of the CDR3 is TGTGCCACCAGCAGAGGTGGGGGCTCACTCGCGAGCACCGGGGAGCTGTTTTTT.

CDR3 amino acids: CASSPGGPQSQYF. CDR3 sequence (DNA): TGTGCCAGCAGCCCGGGCGGCCCGCAGTCCCAGTACTTC. The rearrangement joins TRBV7-9 to TRBJ2-5; no firm D call. Germline CDR1 SEHNR, CDR2 FQNEAQ (reference sequence). V was clipped by 5 bases and J by 9 bases, with 16 bases between them. The length of the CDR3 is 13 residues.

The chain links TRBV5-1 to TRBJ2-6, with TRBD1 matching over 8 bases. The CDR3 runs to 18 residues. Germline lookup yields CDR1 SGHRS and CDR2 YFSETQ. Unmatched junction bases numbered 6, after V lost 1 base and J lost 0 bases. DNA of the CDR3: TGCGCCAGCAGCTTGCATTGGGACAGGCACTCTGGGGCCAACGTCCTGACTTTC. It encodes CASSLHWDRHSGANVLTF.

This CDR3 reads CASSGQDGYGYTF. CDR3 bases: TGTGCCAGCAGTGGACAGGACGGCTATGGCTACACCTTC. V usage is TRBV27 and J usage is TRBJ1-2; TRBD1 aligns across 7 bases. The J segment lost 4 bases and the V segment lost 5 bases, leaving 4 bases of the junction unmatched. Germline V gene data show CDR1 as MNHEY and CDR2 as SMNVEV (reference sequence). This CDR3 comprises 13 residues.

This clonotype was counted only a few times. The chain recombines TRBV29-1 with TRBJ1-4; D might be TRBD1 (5 bases). The V end was cut by 5 bases, the J end by 0 bases, with 10 bases between. The CDR3 totals 14 residues. Germline V gives CDR1 SQVTM, CDR2 ANQGSEA. The CDR3: CSVSGLATNEKLFF. The DNA for the CDR3 is TGCAGCGTTTCGGGACTTGCAACTAATGAAAAACTGTTTTTT.

This clonotype was seen only a few times. The V gene is TRBV7-2, the J gene TRBJ2-2; D uncertain. The ends were cut back, 5 bases at V and 3 bases at J, with 7 bases in the middle. The CDR3 loop spans 13 amino acids. The V gene's germline CDR1 is SGHTA and CDR2 FQGNSA. CDR3 loop: CASSPAYTGELFF. The CDR3 nucleotides read TGTGCCAGCAGCCCAGCTTACACCGGGGAGCTGTTTTTT.

Regarding this clonotype: A much larger clone is a single base away; this may be a read error. V is TRBV7-4 and J is TRBJ1-6; D unclear. Trimming pared 3 bases from V and 9 bases from J, leaving 12 bases between. This CDR3 comprises 14 residues. Germline CDR1 SGHVT, CDR2 SQSDAQ. The CDR3 DNA follows: TGTGCCAGCAGCTTCCGGGAATCGGGTTCACCCCTCCACTTT. As protein: CASSFRESGSPLHF.

This clonotype has a count of ten or more. V usage is TRBV10-1 and J usage is TRBJ1-2; perhaps TRBD1 as D (5 bases). The germline gives CDR1 WNHNN, CDR2 SYGVQD (reference sequence). This CDR3 region has 12 residues. V lost 7 bases and J lost 7, with 13 bases in between. The CDR3 region is CASTSGRFGYTF. The CDR3 DNA follows: TGCGCCAGCACCTCAGGGAGATTTGGCTACACCTTC.

This clonotype was observed a handful of times. This chain connects TRBV7-6 to TRBJ2-5; 9 bases line up with TRBD1. J gave up 0 bases and V 2 bases, and 13 bases lay outside the gene matches. Germline V gene sequence: CDR1 SGHVS, CDR2 FNYEAQ. This CDR3 has 19 residues. CDR3 residues: CASSLWVPRGTGNQETQYF. For the CDR3, the DNA is TGTGCCAGCAGCTTATGGGTTCCCCGGGGGACAGGGAACCAAGAGACCCAGTACTTC.

This clonotype was picked up a small number of times. The V and J genes are TRBV5-1 and TRBJ1-1; a possible D gene is TRBD1 (6 bases). The germline V gene has CDR1 SGHRS and CDR2 YFSETQ. CDR3 length: 15 amino acids. The V end lost 4 bases, the J end lost 2 bases, and 15 bases lay between the germline ends. Here the CDR3 reads CASSNGGGPNTEAFF. The CDR3 DNA sequence: TGCGCCAGCAGCAATGGCGGGGGCCCCAACACTGAAGCTTTCTTT.

This clonotype was detected many times. The chain combines TRBV2 with TRBJ1-3; TRBD1 is a possible D gene (5 bases). CDR1 is SNHLY, CDR2 FYNNEI, per germline. CDR3 length: 15 amino acids. V lost 0 bases to trimming and J lost 4 bases, with 10 bases between them. As DNA, the CDR3 is TGTGCCAGCAGTGAAGCAGGGGTAGGAGGAAACACCATATATTTT. It encodes CASSEAGVGGNTIYF. The whole variable domain, remainder taken from reference TRBV2 and TRBJ1-3, is EPEVTQTPSHQVTQMGQEVILRCVPISNHLYFYWYRQILGQKVEFLVSFYNNEISEKSEIFDDQFSVERPDGSNFTLKIRSTKLEDSAMYFCASSEAGVGGNTIYFGEGSWLTVV.

This clonotype was recorded many times. This chain joins TRBV7-9 and TRBJ1-4, with 9 bases lining up with TRBD1. J lost 8 bases, V lost 5 bases, and 9 bases had no gene match. The germline V gene has CDR1 SEHNR and CDR2 FQNEAQ (reference sequence). CDR3 length equals 15 residues. The CDR3 sequence is CASSLRTGDREKLFF. The CDR3 DNA reads TGTGCCAGCAGCCTCCGGACAGGGGATCGCGAAAAACTGTTTTTT.

This clonotype was seen a few times. The rearrangement links TRBV7-2 to TRBJ1-1; the match to TRBD1 covers 9 bases. The CDR3 has 16 residues. Germline lookup yields CDR1 SGHTA and CDR2 FQGNSA. V was pared by 5 bases and J by 3 bases, with 10 bases of the junction left unmatched. In DNA, the CDR3 is TGTGCCAGCAGCCCGGGACAGGGTGGGGCGGACACTGAAGCTTTCTTT. This codes for CASSPGQGGADTEAFF.

As regards this clonotype: Possible read error: a much larger clone is one base away. The chain combines TRBV20-1 with TRBJ1-2, with 8 bases matching TRBD1. The V gene's germline CDR1 is DFQATT and CDR2 SNEGSKA (reference sequence). This CDR3 contains 12 residues. The J segment lost 6 bases and the V segment lost 4 bases, leaving 4 bases of the junction unmatched. The CDR3 here is CSAIDRGDGYTF. The CDR3 DNA sequence: TGCAGTGCTATAGACAGGGGCGATGGCTACACCTTC.

The rearrangement links TRBV29-1 to TRBJ1-5; TRBD1 might be the D (6 bases). The V and J ends lost 4 bases and 4 bases respectively, with 17 bases between them. Germline loops: CDR1 SQVTM, CDR2 ANQGSEA. The CDR3 is 15 amino acids. The CDR3 is CSVVLRQETNQPQHF. For the CDR3, the DNA is TGCAGCGTTGTCCTAAGACAGGAGACAAATCAGCCCCAGCATTTT. Full variable domain (outside the CDR3, taken from reference TRBV29-1 and TRBJ1-5): SAVISQKPSRDICQRGTSLTIQCQVDSQVTMMFWYRQQPGQSLTLIATANQGSEATYESGFVIDKFPISRPNLTFSTLTVSNMSPEDSSIYLCSVVLRQETNQPQHFGDGTRLSIL.

Comment on this clonotype: A much larger clone lies one base from this, so it may be a read error. No DNA is shown, since the ends of the CDR3 on it are uncertain; the CDR3 is the one TCRdb lists. V is TRBV20-1 and J is TRBJ1-2. The CDR3 is 10 residues long, ends included. Germline loops: CDR1 DFQATT, CDR2 SNEGSKA (reference sequence). The CDR3 reads CRARIYGCTF.

This clonotype was counted many times. The gene calls are TRBV20-1 and TRBJ2-5; 7 bases agree with TRBD2. Per germline, CDR1 DFQATT and CDR2 SNEGSKA (reference sequence). Germline trimming cut 3 bases from V and 2 bases from J; bases unmatched to any gene: 9. This CDR3 is 15 amino acids long. The CDR3 protein is CSASPPAGRQETQYF. CDR3 in DNA: TGCAGTGCTAGCCCACCAGCGGGAAGGCAAGAGACCCAGTACTTC.

The chain uses TRBV11-3 and TRBJ1-5; TRBD1 matches at 8 bases. Germline trimming cut 5 bases from V and 6 bases from J; bases unmatched to any gene: 6. The CDR3 spans 14 residues. Germline V gene lookup returns CDR1 SGHNT and CDR2 YENEEA. The CDR3 spells CASSPQGASQPQHF. In DNA, the CDR3 is TGTGCCAGCAGCCCTCAGGGGGCTAGTCAGCCCCAGCATTTT. Drawing the rest from reference TRBV11-3 and TRBJ1-5, the complete variable domain is EAGVVQSPRYKIIEKKQPVAFWCNPISGHNTLYWYLQNLGQGPELLIRYENEEAVDDSQLPKDRFSAERLKGVDSTLKIQPAELGDSAVYLCASSPQGASQPQHFGDGTRLSIL.

The chain carries TRBV19 and TRBJ1-5; the D is unclear. Trimming shortened V by 4 bases and J by 6 bases, and 7 bases separated the two germline ends. This CDR3 spans 12 amino acids. Germline V gene data show CDR1 as LNHDA and CDR2 as SQIVND (reference sequence). In nucleotides, the CDR3 is TGTGCCAGTAGTAAAGGGCGTCAGCCCCAGCATTTT. Its translation is CASSKGRQPQHF.

This clonotype showed up many times. The gene calls are TRBV10-3 and TRBJ2-2; D not resolved. With 2 bases removed from V and 4 bases from J, the gap between germline ends came to 14 bases. CDR1 and CDR2 from the germline V gene are ENHRY and SYGVKD. The CDR3 spans 16 residues. This CDR3 reads CAISEPFSGVTGELFF. The CDR3 DNA reads TGTGCCATCAGTGAGCCCTTCTCAGGAGTCACCGGGGAGCTGTTTTTT.

There are many counts of this clonotype. This chain uses TRBV2 with TRBJ1-2; the match to TRBD1 covers 7 bases. V lost 6 bases to trimming and J lost 4 bases; unmatched junction nucleotides: 5. The CDR3 totals 13 residues. Germline V lookup: CDR1 SNHLY, CDR2 FYNNEI. The CDR3, as DNA: TGTGCCAGCAGCGACGACAGGGTCTATGGCTACACCTTC. Translation: CASSDDRVYGYTF.

This chain connects TRBV7-8 to TRBJ1-2; weak D call: TRBD1 (6 bases). CDR3 length: 14 amino acids. Germline values: CDR1 SGHVS, CDR2 FQNEAQ. Trimming removed 6 bases from V and 4 bases from J, with 15 bases in between. Here the CDR3 DNA reads TGTGCCAGCAGTTACTGGGGGGCTGTCTATGGCTACACCTTC. Translation: CASSYWGAVYGYTF.

This chain uses TRBV5-1 with TRBJ2-7, with D perhaps matching TRBD2 (5 bases). The V and J ends lost 4 bases and 5 bases respectively, with 22 bases between them. This CDR3 contains 16 residues. The germline gives CDR1 SGHRS, CDR2 YFSETQ. CDR3 DNA: TGCGCCAGCAGCCCCGGGATGTCAGCGAAAGTCCACGAGCAGTACTTC. Protein sequence: CASSPGMSAKVHEQYF. Using reference TRBV5-1 and TRBJ2-7 for the parts outside the CDR3, the full variable domain is KAGVTQTPRYLIKTRGQQVTLSCSPISGHRSVSWYQQTPGQGLQFLFEYFSETQRNKGNFPGRFSGRQFSNSRSEMNVSTLELGDSALYLCASSPGMSAKVHEQYFGPGTRLTVT.

V gene TRBV10-1 combines with J gene TRBJ1-3; 8 nucleotides line up with TRBD1. CDR1 is WNHNN, CDR2 SYGVQD, per germline (reference sequence). With 5 bases clipped from V and 4 bases from J, the junction kept 7 bases outside the gene matches. The CDR3 contains 15 residues. CDR3 DNA sequence: TGCGCCAGCAGTCCTTCCAGGGGGCCGGGAAACACCATATATTTT. Encoded protein: CASSPSRGPGNTIYF.

In its sample, this clonotype was seen many times. This chain connects TRBV20-1 to TRBJ1-2, with D maybe TRBD1 (5 bases). The germline V gene has CDR1 DFQATT and CDR2 SNEGSKA (reference sequence). The CDR3 runs to 14 residues. V was pared by 0 bases and J by 8 bases, with 16 bases between. The CDR3 bases are TGCAGTGCTAGAGATCTGTCAGGGAATGAAGGCTACACCTTC. Protein product: CSARDLSGNEGYTF.

This chain links TRBV25-1 with TRBJ2-3, with D perhaps being TRBD1 or TRBD2 (5 bases each). Germline V gene sequence: CDR1 MGHDK, CDR2 SYGVNS. Between the trimmed V and J ends, which lost 4 bases and 1 base, there was a span of 9 bases. The CDR3 totals 14 residues. The CDR3, as DNA: TGTGCCAGCAGTGTCCGGGGACGCACAGATACGCAGTATTTT. It encodes CASSVRGRTDTQYF.

As regards this clonotype: One junction end disagrees with the germline gene, perhaps due to a read error. The chain joins TRBV2 to TRBJ1-3; TRBD1 is a possible D gene (6 bases). This CDR3 region has 16 residues. Germline V gene sequence: CDR1 SNHLY, CDR2 FYNNEI. This CDR3 is CTSSETQGIPGNTIYF. The CDR3 coding sequence is TGTACCAGCAGTGAAACGCAGGGGATCCCGGGAAACACCATATATTTT.

This clonotype has a handful of counts. This chain joins TRBV5-1 and TRBJ1-2; a weak D match, TRBD1 (6 bases). The V gene lost 0 bases and the J gene lost 4 bases, with 10 bases spanning the gap. Germline CDR1 reads SGHRS; CDR2 reads YFSETQ. This CDR3 comprises 14 residues. In nucleotides, the CDR3 is TGCGCCAGCAGCTTGGACAGGGCAGGCTATGGCTACACCTTC. Its protein is CASSLDRAGYGYTF.

This clonotype was observed many times. The CDR3 protein is CSVEGGEMEAFF. In nucleotides, the CDR3 is TGCAGCGTTGAAGGGGGCGAGATGGAAGCTTTCTTT. This chain links TRBV29-1 with TRBJ1-1; maybe TRBD1 (5 bases). Trimming removed 1 base from V and 8 bases from J, with 11 bases in between. CDR1 and CDR2 from the germline V gene are SQVTM and ANQGSEA. The CDR3 consists of 12 residues.

A few counts support this clonotype. This chain links TRBV12-3 or TRBV12-4 with TRBJ1-1; D remains unclear. The CDR3 is 13 residues long. V lost 8 bases and J 7 bases, leaving 17 bases between the germline ends. This CDR3 is CASRTLGLGEAFF. The CDR3, as DNA: TGTGCCAGCCGGACCTTGGGCCTCGGTGAAGCTTTCTTT.

This clonotype was observed a handful of times. This may come from a read error, since a much larger clone is one base off. The chain is built from TRBV29-1 and TRBJ1-2; tentative D call: TRBD1 (5 bases). Trimming cost V 7 bases and J 9 bases, with 15 bases left between them. CDR1 SQVTM and CDR2 ANQGSEA come from the germline V gene. The CDR3 runs 11 residues. Here the CDR3 reads CSAEAADSYTF. DNA of the CDR3: TGCAGCGCCGAGGCCGCGGACAGCTACACCTTC.

This clonotype was found a few times. The chain has TRBV29-1 and TRBJ2-7; no firm D call. CDR3 length: 16 amino acids. Trimming removed 3 bases at V and 2 bases at J, with 20 bases between. Germline V lookup: CDR1 SQVTM, CDR2 ANQGSEA. As DNA, the CDR3 is TGCAGCGTTGATATGGCGTCGGGTGGCAGCCCCTACGAGCAGTACTTC. This translates into CSVDMASGGSPYEQYF.